In this sample, the clone carrying this T cell receptor (beta chain) turned up a few times. The antigen remains undetermined. In TCRdb, the 5' RACE reads were re-called with MiXCR into one record per CDR3 protein. There are a few hundred thousand distinct CDR3 sequences in the sample; around 21% occur only once, and around 15% lies in the top ten. The data were taken from a study of T cells after yellow fever vaccination. General observations from the study: Contamination of FACS-sorted repertoires by abundant clonotypes from the bulk population could occur. The booster saw the reappearance of most primary-vaccination clones (approximately 97% CD4, around 88% CD8). A secondary response was less intense yet reached its peak sooner, at day 5 versus 15.

The CDR3 has 14 amino acids. Germline V gene sequence: CDR1 SEHNR, CDR2 FQNEAQ (reference sequence). V lost 5 bases to trimming and J lost 2 bases; unmatched junction nucleotides: 3. The V and J genes are TRBV7-9 and TRBJ1-2, with 9 positions matching TRBD1. The TCR was taken from a man younger than 45 who received the YFV17D yellow fever vaccine. The specimen was PBMCs, collected 15 days after the yellow fever booster vaccination. As DNA, the CDR3 is TGTGCCAGCAGCAGGGACAGGGAGAACTATGGCTACACCTTC. Residues: CASSRDRENYGYTF.